What follows are 9 T cell receptor beta chains derived from one specimen sequenced in a study of blood T cell repertoires in COVID-19. Assay used: immunoSEQ multiplex PCR; TCRdb lists only in-frame clones, some missing. The sample contains 90,000 to 110,000 clones, about nine tenths of which appear only once. Sequenced: peripheral blood. The receptors here all came from a human donor in a cohort sampled during active COVID-19.

The chain combines TRBV9 with TRBJ2-7, with 7 bases fitting TRBD1. The CDR3 has 15 residues. Germline loops: CDR1 SGDLS, CDR2 YYNGEE. V gave up 4 bases and J gave up 6 bases; unmatched junction bases: 13. CDR3 in amino acids: CASSQEGTALGEQYF. CDR3 coding DNA: TGTGCCAGCAGCCAGGAAGGGACAGCGCTCGGCGAGCAGTACTTC.

The V call is TRBV28, the J call TRBJ2-3; 14 positions agree with TRBD2. Germline lookup yields CDR1 MDHEN and CDR2 SYDVKM. CDR3 size: 19 residues. V trimming: 5 bases; J trimming: 0 bases; junction bases outside the gene matches: 10. CDR3 sequence (DNA): TGTGCCAGCAGTCCTCAGGGACTAGCGGGGGATTCTAGCACAGATACGCAGTATTTT. Encoded protein: CASSPQGLAGDSSTDTQYF. The full variable domain, in which reference TRBV28 and TRBJ2-3 provide the parts outside the CDR3, is DVKVTQSSRYLVKRTGEKVFLECVQDMDHENMFWYRQDPGLGLRLIYFSYDVKMKEKGDIPEGYSVSREKKERFSLILESASTNQTSMYLCASSPQGLAGDSSTDTQYFGPGTRLTVL.

The chain couples TRBV1 to TRBJ2-1; TRBD2 is taken as the D call from the table, unchecked against the DNA. TRBV1 is a documented pseudogene. CDR3 length: 15 residues. DNA for the CDR3: TGCACCAGCAGCCAAGGTCGGGGTAATTACAATGAGCAGTTCTTC. Its translation is CTSSQGRGNYNEQFF.

The chain couples TRBV5-6 to TRBJ2-7; TRBD1 matches 8 bases. The trim removed 0 bases at V and 0 bases at J, leaving 2 bases unmatched. CDR1 and CDR2 from the germline V gene are SGHDT and YYEEEE. The CDR3 extends over 15 amino acids. In DNA, the CDR3 is TGTGCCAGCAGCTTGGTGGGACAGGCCTCCTACGAGCAGTACTTC. It translates to CASSLVGQASYEQYF.

In nucleotides, the CDR3 is TGTGCCAGCTCACCATTGCCCCCCGACAGGGGCGCCTATGGCTACACCTTC. This sequence encodes CASSPLPPDRGAYGYTF. V usage is TRBV18 and J usage is TRBJ1-2; 8 bases are a match to TRBD1. The trim removed 2 bases at V and 4 bases at J, leaving 12 bases unmatched. Germline V gene sequence: CDR1 KGHSH, CDR2 LQKENI. The CDR3 covers 17 residues.

This clone was seen once. V is TRBV3-1 (or the pseudogene TRBV3-2) and J is TRBJ2-7; perhaps TRBD1 as D (5 bases). V dropped 1 base and J dropped 3 bases, with 13 bases sitting between them. Germline assignment: CDR1 LGHDT and CDR2 YNNKEL (reference sequence). The CDR3 runs to 15 residues. The CDR3 nucleotides are TGTGCCAGCAGCCAAGTAATAGGGGCCGACTACGAGCAGTACTTC. Translating it yields CASSQVIGADYEQYF.

The chain links TRBV9 to TRBJ2-7; TRBD2 aligns across 12 bases. J gave up 4 bases and V 3 bases, and 2 bases lay outside the gene matches. Germline assignment: CDR1 SGDLS and CDR2 YYNGEE. The CDR3 is 14 residues long. CDR3 in amino acids: CASSGGLAGYEQYF. CDR3 in DNA: TGTGCCAGCAGCGGAGGACTAGCGGGGTACGAGCAGTACTTC.

This rearrangement joins TRBV5-4 to TRBJ1-2; D not resolved. Germline loops: CDR1 SGHNT, CDR2 YYREEE (reference sequence). The length of the CDR3 is 18 residues. Trimming removed 0 bases from V and 8 bases from J, with 26 bases in between. CDR3: CASSLGLPGKVVSGGYTF. The CDR3 DNA is TGTGCCAGCAGCTTGGGCCTTCCAGGCAAGGTGGTGTCGGGGGGCTACACCTTC.

The gene calls are TRBV7-9 and TRBJ1-4, with D uncertain. The CDR3 spans 16 residues. Germline assignment: CDR1 SEHNR and CDR2 FQNEAQ (reference sequence). V lost 3 bases and J lost 7, with 18 bases in between. The CDR3: CASSFRLRDEGEKLFF. The DNA of the CDR3 is TGTGCCAGCAGCTTCAGGTTGAGGGATGAAGGTGAAAAACTGTTTTTT.